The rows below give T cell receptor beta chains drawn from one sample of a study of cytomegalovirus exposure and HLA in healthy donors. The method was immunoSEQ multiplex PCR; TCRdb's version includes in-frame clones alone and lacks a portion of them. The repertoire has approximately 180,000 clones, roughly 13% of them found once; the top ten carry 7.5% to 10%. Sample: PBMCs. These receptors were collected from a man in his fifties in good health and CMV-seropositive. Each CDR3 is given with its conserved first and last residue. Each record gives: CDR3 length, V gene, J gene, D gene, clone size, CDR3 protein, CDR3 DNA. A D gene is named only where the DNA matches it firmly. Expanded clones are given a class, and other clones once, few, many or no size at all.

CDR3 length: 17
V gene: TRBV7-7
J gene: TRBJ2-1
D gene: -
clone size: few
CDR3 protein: CASRPWDRRRGEYEQFF
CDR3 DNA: TGTGCCAGCAGGCCCTGGGACAGGAGACGGGGGGAGTATGAGCAGTTCTTC

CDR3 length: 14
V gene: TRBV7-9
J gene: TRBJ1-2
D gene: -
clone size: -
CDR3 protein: CASSSTGTGYGYTF
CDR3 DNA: TGTGCCAGCAGCTCAACAGGGACGGGCTATGGCTACACCTTC

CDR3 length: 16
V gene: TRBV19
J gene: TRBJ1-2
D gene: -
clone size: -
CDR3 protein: CASSSKGTGLVYGYTF
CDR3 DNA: TGTGCCAGTAGTTCGAAAGGGACTGGGCTTGTGTATGGCTACACCTTC

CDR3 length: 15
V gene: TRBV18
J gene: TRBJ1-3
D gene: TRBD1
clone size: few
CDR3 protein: CASSPRTGSGNTIYF
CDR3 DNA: TGTGCCAGCTCACCAAGGACAGGCTCTGGAAACACCATATATTTT

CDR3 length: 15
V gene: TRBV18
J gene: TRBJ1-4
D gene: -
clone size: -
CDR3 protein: CASSPLRDIPEKLFF
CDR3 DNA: TGTGCCAGCTCACCACTTCGAGACATCCCTGAAAAACTGTTTTTT

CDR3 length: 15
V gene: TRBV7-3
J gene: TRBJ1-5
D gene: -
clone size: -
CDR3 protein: CAQTLYGPLNQPQHF
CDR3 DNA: TGTGCCCAAACTCTTTATGGGCCCCTTAATCAGCCCCAGCATTTT

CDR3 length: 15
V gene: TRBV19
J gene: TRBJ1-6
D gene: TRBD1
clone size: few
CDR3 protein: CASSTQTGNNSPLHF
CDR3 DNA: TGTGCCAGTAGTACCCAGACAGGGAATAATTCACCCCTCCACTTT

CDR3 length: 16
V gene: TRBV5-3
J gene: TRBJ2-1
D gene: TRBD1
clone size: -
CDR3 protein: CARSLALWTGNNEQFF
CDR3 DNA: TGTGCCAGAAGCTTGGCTCTGTGGACAGGGAACAATGAGCAGTTCTTC

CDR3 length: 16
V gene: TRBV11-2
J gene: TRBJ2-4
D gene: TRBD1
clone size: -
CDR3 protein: CASSSRQGAGKNIQYF
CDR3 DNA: TGTGCCAGCAGCTCGCGACAGGGGGCAGGCAAAAACATTCAGTACTTC

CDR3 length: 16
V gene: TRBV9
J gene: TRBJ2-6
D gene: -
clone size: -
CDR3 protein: CASSREGLAGANVLTF
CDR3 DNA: TGTGCCAGCAGCCGGGAAGGGTTGGCTGGGGCCAACGTCCTGACTTTC

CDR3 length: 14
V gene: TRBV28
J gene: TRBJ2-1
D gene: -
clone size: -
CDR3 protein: CASSLSGLYNEQFF
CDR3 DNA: TGTGCCAGCAGTTTATCGGGACTTTACAATGAGCAGTTCTTC

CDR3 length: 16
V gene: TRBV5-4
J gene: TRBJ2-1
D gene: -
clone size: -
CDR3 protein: CASSLTARDSYNEQFF
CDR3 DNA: TGTGCCAGCAGCTTGACCGCCCGGGACTCCTACAATGAGCAGTTCTTC

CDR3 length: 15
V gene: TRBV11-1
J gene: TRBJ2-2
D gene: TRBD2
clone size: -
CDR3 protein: CASSSGRVLAGELFF
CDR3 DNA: TGTGCCAGCAGCTCCGGGAGGGTTTTGGCCGGGGAGCTGTTTTTT

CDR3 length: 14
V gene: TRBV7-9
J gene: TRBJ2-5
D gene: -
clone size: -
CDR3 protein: CASSFLVGGETQYF
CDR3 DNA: TGTGCCAGCAGCTTTTTGGTCGGAGGGGAGACCCAGTACTTC

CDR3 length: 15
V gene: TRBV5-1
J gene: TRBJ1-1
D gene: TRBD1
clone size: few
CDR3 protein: CASSLGTGAKTEAFF
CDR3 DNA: TGCGCCAGCAGCTTAGGGACAGGGGCGAAGACTGAAGCTTTCTTT

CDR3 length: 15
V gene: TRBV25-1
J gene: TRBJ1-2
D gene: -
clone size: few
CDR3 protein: CASSEPGQGPYGYTF
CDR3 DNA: TGTGCCAGCAGTGAACCAGGGCAGGGCCCCTATGGCTACACCTTC

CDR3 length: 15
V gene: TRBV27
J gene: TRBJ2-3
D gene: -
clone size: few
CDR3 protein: CASSFGVTPTDTQYF
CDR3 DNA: TGTGCCAGCAGTTTCGGAGTAACTCCCACAGATACGCAGTATTTT

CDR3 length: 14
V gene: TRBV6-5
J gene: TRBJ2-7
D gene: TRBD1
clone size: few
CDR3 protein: CASSPRTGPYEQYF
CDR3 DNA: TGTGCCAGCAGTCCACGGACAGGACCCTACGAGCAGTACTTC

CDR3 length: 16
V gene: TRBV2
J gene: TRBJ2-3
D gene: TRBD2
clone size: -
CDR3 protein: CASSAERGVSTDTQYF
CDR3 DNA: TGTGCCAGCAGTGCCGAGCGGGGAGTAAGCACAGATACGCAGTATTTT

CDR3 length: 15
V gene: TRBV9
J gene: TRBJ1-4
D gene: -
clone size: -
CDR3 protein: CASSGRGRENEKLFF
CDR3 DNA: TGTGCCAGCAGCGGGAGGGGGAGGGAGAATGAAAAACTGTTTTTT

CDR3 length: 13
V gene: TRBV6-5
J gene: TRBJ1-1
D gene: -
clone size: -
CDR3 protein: CASSQGVNTEAFF
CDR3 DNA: TGTGCCAGCAGTCAAGGAGTGAACACTGAAGCTTTCTTT

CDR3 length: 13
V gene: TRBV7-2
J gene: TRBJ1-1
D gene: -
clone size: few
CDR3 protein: CASSLGIGVSAFF
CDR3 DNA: TGTGCCAGCAGCTTAGGTATAGGGGTGTCAGCTTTCTTT

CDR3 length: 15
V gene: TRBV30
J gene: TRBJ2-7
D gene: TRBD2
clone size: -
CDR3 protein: CAWSLSGGGAYEQYF
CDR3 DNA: TGTGCCTGGTCCCTTAGCGGGGGGGGAGCCTACGAGCAGTACTTC

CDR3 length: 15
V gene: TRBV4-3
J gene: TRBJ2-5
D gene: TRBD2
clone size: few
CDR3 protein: CASSHDGGLQETQYF
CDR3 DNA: TGCGCCAGCAGCCATGACGGGGGGTTACAAGAGACCCAGTACTTC

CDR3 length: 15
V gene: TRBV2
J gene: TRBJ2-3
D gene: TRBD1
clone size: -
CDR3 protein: CASSWTGGNTDTQYF
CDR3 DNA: TGTGCCAGCAGTTGGACAGGGGGTAACACAGATACGCAGTATTTT

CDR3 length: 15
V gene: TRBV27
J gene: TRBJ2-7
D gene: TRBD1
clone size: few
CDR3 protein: CASSLMVDRGHEQYF
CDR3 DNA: TGTGCCAGCAGTTTAATGGTGGACAGGGGACACGAGCAGTACTTC

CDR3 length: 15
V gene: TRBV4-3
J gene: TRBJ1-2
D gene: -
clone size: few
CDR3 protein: CASSHSTAQQGGYTF
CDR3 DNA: TGCGCCAGCAGCCACTCGACAGCTCAGCAGGGAGGCTACACCTTC

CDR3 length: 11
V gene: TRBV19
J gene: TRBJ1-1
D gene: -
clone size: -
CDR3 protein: CASKHRTEAFF
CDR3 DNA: TGTGCCAGTAAGCATCGGACTGAAGCTTTCTTT

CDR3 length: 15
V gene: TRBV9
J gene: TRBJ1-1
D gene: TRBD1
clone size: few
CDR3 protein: CASSETGGLNTEAFF
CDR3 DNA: TGTGCCAGCAGCGAGACAGGGGGCCTGAACACTGAAGCTTTCTTT

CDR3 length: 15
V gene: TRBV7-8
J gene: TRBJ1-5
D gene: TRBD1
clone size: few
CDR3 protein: CASSRDRASNQPQHF
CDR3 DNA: TGTGCCAGCAGCCGGGACAGGGCTAGCAATCAGCCCCAGCATTTT

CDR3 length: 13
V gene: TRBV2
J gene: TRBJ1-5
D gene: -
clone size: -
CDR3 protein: CASSEQAPQPQHF
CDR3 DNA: TGTGCCAGCAGTGAACAGGCACCCCAGCCCCAGCATTTT

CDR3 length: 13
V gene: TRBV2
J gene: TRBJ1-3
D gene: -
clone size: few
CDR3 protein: CASRVASGNTIYF
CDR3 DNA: TGTGCCAGCAGGGTAGCCTCTGGAAACACCATATATTTT

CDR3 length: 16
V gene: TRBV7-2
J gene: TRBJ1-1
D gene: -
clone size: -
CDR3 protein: CASSPEGAVRGTEAFF
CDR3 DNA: TGTGCCAGCAGTCCCGAAGGGGCGGTCAGGGGCACTGAAGCTTTCTTT

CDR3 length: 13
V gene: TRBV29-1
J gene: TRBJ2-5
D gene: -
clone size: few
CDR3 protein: CSVGRPAQETQYF
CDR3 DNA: TGCAGCGTTGGTCGTCCAGCGCAAGAGACCCAGTACTTC

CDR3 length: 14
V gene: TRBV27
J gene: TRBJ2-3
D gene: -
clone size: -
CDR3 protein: CASSSRGSTDTQYF
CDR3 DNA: TGTGCCAGCAGTTCACGGGGTAGCACAGATACGCAGTATTTT

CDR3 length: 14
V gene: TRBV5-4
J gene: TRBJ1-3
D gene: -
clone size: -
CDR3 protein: CASSLGAYGNTIYF
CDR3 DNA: TGTGCCAGCAGCTTGGGGGCTTATGGGAACACCATATATTTT

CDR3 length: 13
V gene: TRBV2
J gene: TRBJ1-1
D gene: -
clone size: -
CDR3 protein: CASMGRGNTEAFF
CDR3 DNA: TGTGCCAGCATGGGCAGGGGGAACACTGAAGCTTTCTTT

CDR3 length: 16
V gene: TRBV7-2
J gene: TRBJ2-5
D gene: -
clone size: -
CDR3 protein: CASSLIGGALQETQYF
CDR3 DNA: TGTGCCAGCAGCTTAATAGGCGGGGCCCTACAAGAGACCCAGTACTTC

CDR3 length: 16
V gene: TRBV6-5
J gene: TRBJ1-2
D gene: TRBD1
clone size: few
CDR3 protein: CASSYFEGGYNYGYTF
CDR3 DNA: TGTGCCAGCAGTTACTTCGAAGGGGGCTACAACTATGGCTACACCTTC

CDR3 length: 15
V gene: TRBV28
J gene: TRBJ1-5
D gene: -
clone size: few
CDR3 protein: CASRSEGGIHQPQHF
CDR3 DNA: TGTGCCAGCAGATCAGAGGGGGGGATTCATCAGCCCCAGCATTTT

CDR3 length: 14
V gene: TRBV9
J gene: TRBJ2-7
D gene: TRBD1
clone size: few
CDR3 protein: CASSPGQGWDEQYF
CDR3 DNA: TGTGCCAGCAGCCCCGGACAGGGTTGGGACGAGCAGTACTTC

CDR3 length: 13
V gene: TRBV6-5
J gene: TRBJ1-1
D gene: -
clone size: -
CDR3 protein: CASNRPPGGEAFF
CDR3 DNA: TGTGCCAGCAACCGGCCCCCGGGGGGTGAAGCTTTCTTT

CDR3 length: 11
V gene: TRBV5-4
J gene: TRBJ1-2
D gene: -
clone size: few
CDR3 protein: CASSLDYGYTF
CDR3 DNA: TGTGCCAGCAGCCTTGACTATGGCTACACCTTC

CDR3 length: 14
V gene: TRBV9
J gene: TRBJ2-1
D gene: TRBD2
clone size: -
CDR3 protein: CASSAGGGVNEQFF
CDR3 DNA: TGTGCCAGCAGCGCGGGGGGTGGGGTCAATGAGCAGTTCTTC

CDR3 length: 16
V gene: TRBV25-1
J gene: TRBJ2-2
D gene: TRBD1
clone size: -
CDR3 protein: CASSEHRTGDTGELFF
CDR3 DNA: TGTGCCAGCAGTGAACACAGGACAGGGGACACCGGGGAGCTGTTTTTT

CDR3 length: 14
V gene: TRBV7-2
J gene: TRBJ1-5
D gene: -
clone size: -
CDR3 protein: CASSLSAGDQPQHF
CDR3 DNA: TGTGCCAGCAGCTTATCAGCCGGGGATCAGCCCCAGCATTTT

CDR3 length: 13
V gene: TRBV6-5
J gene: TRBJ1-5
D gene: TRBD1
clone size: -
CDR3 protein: CASTTGVGQPQHF
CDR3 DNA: TGTGCCAGCACGACAGGGGTGGGTCAGCCCCAGCATTTC

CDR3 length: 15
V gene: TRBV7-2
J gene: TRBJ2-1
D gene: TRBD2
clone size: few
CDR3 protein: CASSLVLAGGGEQFF
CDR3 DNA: TGTGCCAGCAGCTTAGTCCTAGCGGGGGGGGGTGAGCAGTTCTTC

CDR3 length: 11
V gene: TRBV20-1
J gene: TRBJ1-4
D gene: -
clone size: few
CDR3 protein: CSAGMGHELFF
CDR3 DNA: TGCAGTGCCGGAATGGGACACGAACTGTTTTTT

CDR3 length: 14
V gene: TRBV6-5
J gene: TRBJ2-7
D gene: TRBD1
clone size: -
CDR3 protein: CASSPTGVGSGQYF
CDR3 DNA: TGTGCCAGCAGCCCGACAGGGGTGGGTTCCGGGCAGTACTTC

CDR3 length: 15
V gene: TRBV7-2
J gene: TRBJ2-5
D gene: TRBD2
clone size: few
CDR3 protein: CASSLVAGVQETQYF
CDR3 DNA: TGTGCCAGCAGCTTAGTAGCGGGGGTACAAGAGACCCAGTACTTC

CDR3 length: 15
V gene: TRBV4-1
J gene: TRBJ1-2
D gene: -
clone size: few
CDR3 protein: CASSQDKVLNYGYTF
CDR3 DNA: TGCGCCAGCAGCCAAGATAAAGTACTAAACTATGGCTACACCTTC

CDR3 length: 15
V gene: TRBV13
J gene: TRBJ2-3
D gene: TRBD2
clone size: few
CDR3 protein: CASTSGGLAEDTQYF
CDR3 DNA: TGTGCCAGCACCTCTGGTGGACTAGCGGAAGATACGCAGTATTTT